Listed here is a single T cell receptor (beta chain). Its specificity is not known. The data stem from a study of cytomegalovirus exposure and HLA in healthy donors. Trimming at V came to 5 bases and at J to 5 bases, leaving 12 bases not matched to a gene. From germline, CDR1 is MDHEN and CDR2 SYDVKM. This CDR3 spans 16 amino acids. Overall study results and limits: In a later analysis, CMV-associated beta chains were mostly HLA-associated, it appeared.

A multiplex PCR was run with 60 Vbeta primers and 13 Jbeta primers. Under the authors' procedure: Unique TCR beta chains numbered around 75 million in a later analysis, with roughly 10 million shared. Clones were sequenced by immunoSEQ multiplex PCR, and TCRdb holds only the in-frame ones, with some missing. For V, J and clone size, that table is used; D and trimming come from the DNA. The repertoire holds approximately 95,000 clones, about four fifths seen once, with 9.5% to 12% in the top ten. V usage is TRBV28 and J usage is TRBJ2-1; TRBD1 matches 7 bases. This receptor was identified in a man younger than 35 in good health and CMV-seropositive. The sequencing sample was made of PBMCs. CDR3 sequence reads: CASSRTRDRLNNEQFF. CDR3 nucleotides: TGTGCCAGCAGTCGGACCCGGGACAGACTGAACAATGAGCAGTTCTTC.